Described below is a single T cell receptor (beta chain) sequence and its context. Its antigen remains unidentified. Assay used: immunoSEQ multiplex PCR; TCRdb lists only in-frame clones, some missing. The table records 19,000 or so clones, roughly 90% of them present only once. The source of the sample is a study of OX40 agonist ivuxolimab in advanced cancers. Overall study context: Clinicians treated patients with ivuxolimab, an agonistic anti-OX40 (CD134) antibody. The diagnoses of dose-escalation patients were hepatocellular carcinoma, melanoma, renal cell or head and neck cancer. Study results and limitations: Near-lowest levels of clonal expansion characterized partial responders at 0.1-3.0 mg/kg. Circulating CD4+ and CD8+ T cells showed clonal expansion by week 6 at 0.1 to 3.0 mg/kg.

The V end lost 0 bases, the J end lost 4 bases, and 18 bases lay between the germline ends. The CDR3 runs to 16 residues. Germline V gene lookup returns CDR1 SQVTM and CDR2 ANQGSEA. Material: CD4+ or CD8+ T cells sorted from blood, obtained in a trial of the OX40 agonist ivuxolimab. This clonotype was sampled from an adult with an advanced solid tumor such as melanoma, head and neck, liver or kidney cancer. This rearrangement joins TRBV29-1 to TRBJ2-5; D might be TRBD1 (5 bases). The CDR3 is CSVEEGVLRVGETQYF. CDR3 in DNA: TGCAGCGTTGAAGAAGGAGTGCTCAGGGTGGGAGAGACCCAGTACTTC.